The 21 T cell receptor beta chains presented below share a single source sample, sequenced in a study of cytomegalovirus exposure and HLA in healthy donors. The PCR contained 60 Vbeta and 13 Jbeta primers. TCRdb's copy holds only in-frame clones and misses some; the assay was immunoSEQ multiplex PCR. This sample has roughly 120,000 clones, with roughly 80% found just once. The specimen sequenced was PBMCs. These receptors all stem from a man aged 25-40 years in good health and CMV-seronegative.

The chain is built from TRBV28 and TRBJ2-1; 9 nucleotides agree with TRBD1. Germline-derived CDR1 and CDR2 are MDHEN and SYDVKM. This CDR3 is 14 amino acids long. V lost 4 bases, J lost 7 bases, and 5 bases stayed unmatched. This CDR3 is CASSSGQGLNEQFF. CDR3 bases: TGTGCCAGCAGTTCCGGACAGGGGCTTAATGAGCAGTTCTTC. The full variable domain, in which reference TRBV28 and TRBJ2-1 provide the parts outside the CDR3, is DVKVTQSSRYLVKRTGEKVFLECVQDMDHENMFWYRQDPGLGLRLIYFSYDVKMKEKGDIPEGYSVSREKKERFSLILESASTNQTSMYLCASSSGQGLNEQFFGPGTRLTVL.

The table lists this clone with a few counts. The chain employs TRBV4-1 and TRBJ2-3, with 8 bases lining up with TRBD2. The CDR3 has 15 amino acids. V shed 5 bases and J 2 bases; nucleotides not matched to a gene: 6. The V gene's germline CDR1 is MGHRA and CDR2 YSYEKL. CDR3 residues: CASSYSGTFTDTQYF. Here the CDR3 DNA reads TGCGCCAGCAGCTATAGCGGGACCTTCACAGATACGCAGTATTTT.

V usage is TRBV6-1 and J usage is TRBJ2-6, with 10 bases that match TRBD1. The CDR3 runs 16 residues. CDR1 is MNHNS, CDR2 SASEGT, per germline. With 4 bases clipped from V and 0 bases from J, the junction kept 0 bases outside the gene matches. The CDR3 loop is CASSGTGGSGANVLTF. CDR3 sequence (DNA): TGTGCCAGCAGTGGGACAGGGGGCTCTGGGGCCAACGTCCTGACTTTC.

V and J are TRBV28 and TRBJ2-7; 7 bases line up with TRBD1. V dropped 6 bases and J dropped 7; count of bases not matched to a gene: 15. CDR1 is MDHEN, CDR2 SYDVKM, per germline. The CDR3 runs 15 residues. CDR3 region: CASSSTRQGSQEQYF. The CDR3 region has the DNA TGTGCCAGCAGCTCCACGAGACAGGGTTCCCAGGAGCAGTACTTC.

CDR3: CASSEAWVAGGNNEQFF. The CDR3 nucleotides are TGTGCCAGCAGTGAGGCCTGGGTAGCGGGAGGGAACAATGAGCAGTTCTTC. The chain has TRBV6-1 and TRBJ2-1, with 11 nucleotides matching TRBD2. Germline V CDR1 and CDR2: MNHNS, SASEGT. This CDR3 is 17 amino acids long. The J segment lost 5 bases and the V segment lost 3 bases, leaving 9 bases of the junction unmatched.

This clone was seen a handful of times. This chain connects TRBV7-9 to TRBJ1-1; D possibly corresponds to TRBD1 (5 bases). Germline CDR1 SEHNR, CDR2 FQNEAQ (reference sequence). CDR3 length equals 13 residues. V lost 6 bases and J 3 bases, leaving 11 bases between the germline ends. DNA of the CDR3: TGTGCCAGCAGTCCGGACACCTACACTGAAGCTTTCTTT. It specifies CASSPDTYTEAFF.

The chain is built from TRBV7-9 and TRBJ1-4; a weak D match, TRBD1 (6 bases). Germline V gene lookup returns CDR1 SEHNR and CDR2 FQNEAQ (reference sequence). This CDR3 is built from 13 residues. V lost 1 base and J lost 7, with 7 bases in between. CDR3 DNA sequence: TGTGCCAGCAGCTTAGTAGGGGGTGAAAAACTGTTTTTT. This gives the protein CASSLVGGEKLFF.

The chain couples TRBV15 to TRBJ2-5; tentatively, D is TRBD1 (6 bases). The DNA end is a closer match to TRBJ2-7, so the J assignment may be wrong. Per germline, CDR1 LNHNV and CDR2 YYDKDF (reference sequence). The CDR3 contains 13 residues. CDR3 sequence (DNA): TGTGCCACCAGCAGAGACAGGGGCCACGAGCAGTACTTC. Translation gives CATSRDRGHEQYF.

V and J are TRBV29-1 and TRBJ2-1, with TRBD2 matching 11 bases. Germline values: CDR1 SQVTM, CDR2 ANQGSEA. The length of the CDR3 is 18 residues. V trimming: 5 bases; J trimming: 5 bases; junction bases outside the gene matches: 17. Here the CDR3 reads CSVTGFGLGTSGDNEQFF. The CDR3 DNA is TGCAGCGTTACAGGGTTTGGATTGGGGACTAGCGGAGACAATGAGCAGTTCTTC.

The chain couples TRBV5-1 to TRBJ1-4; TRBD1 is a possible D gene (6 bases). The CDR3 runs 15 residues. The V gene lost 0 bases and the J gene lost 7 bases, with 13 bases spanning the gap. Germline V gene lookup returns CDR1 SGHRS and CDR2 YFSETQ. CDR3 sequence: CASSLGDTNSEKLFF. As DNA, the CDR3 is TGCGCCAGCAGCTTGGGGGACACCAATAGTGAAAAACTGTTTTTT.

This clone is a singleton in its sample. This rearrangement joins TRBV11-2 to TRBJ2-7, with TRBD2 as a possible D gene (6 bases). Germline CDR1 and CDR2: SGHAT and FQNNGV. The ends were cut back, 0 bases at V and 2 bases at J, with 11 bases in the middle. The CDR3 consists of 15 residues. DNA of the CDR3: TGTGCCAGCAGCTTAGATTCCGGGGGACCCTACGAGCAGTACTTC. Translated, it gives CASSLDSGGPYEQYF.

The chain combines TRBV28 with TRBJ1-5, with 7 bases aligning to TRBD1. J was trimmed by 2 bases and V by 7 bases; bases with no gene match: 8. The CDR3 contains 15 residues. CDR1 and CDR2 (germline): MDHEN, SYDVKM. The CDR3 region is CASNGYRGGNQPQHF. For the CDR3, the DNA is TGTGCCAGCAATGGTTACAGGGGTGGCAATCAGCCCCAGCATTTT.

V and J are TRBV19 and TRBJ2-3; 13 positions match TRBD2. The CDR3 consists of 17 residues. The germline V gene encodes CDR1 LNHDA and CDR2 SQIVND (reference sequence). V lost 5 bases to trimming and J lost 3 bases; unmatched junction nucleotides: 8. The CDR3 sequence is CASSGRGLAGMTDTQYF. The CDR3 coding sequence is TGTGCCAGTAGTGGGAGGGGACTAGCGGGAATGACAGATACGCAGTATTTT.

The chain joins TRBV9 to TRBJ1-4, with 9 bases aligning to TRBD1. Germline V gene lookup returns CDR1 SGDLS and CDR2 YYNGEE. Germline trimming cut 0 bases from V and 0 bases from J; bases unmatched to any gene: 6. The CDR3 is made up of 18 amino acids. The CDR3 DNA reads as TGTGCCAGCAGCGTAGGGGACAGGGCTTCCGCAACTAATGAAAAACTGTTTTTT. Translation gives CASSVGDRASATNEKLFF.

This clone was observed a handful of times. The V gene is TRBV5-6, the J gene TRBJ2-1; 7 bases are shared with TRBD2. Unmatched junction bases numbered 4, after V lost 4 bases and J lost 3 bases. The CDR3 consists of 14 residues. Germline CDR1 and CDR2: SGHDT and YYEEEE. The CDR3 spells CASSRDYIYNEQFF. CDR3 DNA sequence: TGTGCCAGCAGCCGGGACTACATCTACAATGAGCAGTTCTTC.

The CDR3 DNA reads TGTGCCAGCAGTTCCATAGACAATGAGCAGTTCTTC. It is translated as CASSSIDNEQFF. The chain recombines TRBV27 with TRBJ2-1, with D unresolved. V lost 4 bases, J lost 5 bases, and 6 bases lay in between. CDR1 is MNHEY and CDR2 is SMNVEV in the germline V gene (reference sequence). There are 12 residues in the CDR3.

This clone was recorded a few times. One end of the junction fails to match germline, which may point to a read error. This sequence joins TRBV2 and TRBJ2-2; 12 bases agree with TRBD2. Germline-derived CDR1 and CDR2 are SNHLY and FYNNEI. The CDR3 is 19 amino acids. CDR3 DNA sequence: TGTGCCAGCACAGGGTTGGCTAGCGGGAGGGCCACTCCCACCGGGGAGCTGCTTTTT. This translates into CASTGLASGRATPTGELLF.

This clone was found a few times. The chain joins TRBV10-3 to TRBJ2-2; D might be TRBD1 (6 bases). Per germline, CDR1 ENHRY and CDR2 SYGVKD. The V gene lost 10 bases and the J gene lost 1 base, with 13 bases spanning the gap. The length of the CDR3 is 14 residues. For the CDR3, the DNA is TGTGCCACCAAACAGGGCCAGAACACCGGGGAGCTGTTTTTT. This gives the protein CATKQGQNTGELFF.

J is TRBJ2-5 and V is TRBV19; TRBD2 aligns across 7 bases. J was trimmed by 1 base and V by 2 bases; bases with no gene match: 4. Per the germline V gene, CDR1 is LNHDA and CDR2 is SQIVND (reference sequence). This CDR3 has 15 amino acids. CDR3 sequence reads: CASSILAEGQETQYF. CDR3 nucleotides: TGTGCCAGTAGTATACTAGCGGAAGGCCAAGAGACCCAGTACTTC.

This clone showed up just a few times. The J gene is TRBJ2-3, the V gene TRBV5-1; a possible D gene is TRBD1 (6 bases). The V and J ends lost 7 bases and 2 bases respectively, with 14 bases between them. This CDR3 is 14 amino acids long. Germline-derived CDR1 and CDR2 are SGHRS and YFSETQ. DNA for the CDR3: TGCGCCAGCCATTTCACAGGGAACACAGATACGCAGTATTTT. As protein: CASHFTGNTDTQYF.

By proportion, this clone is medium-sized (0.01 to 0.1%). V is TRBV7-9 and J is TRBJ1-4; 12 bases line up with TRBD1. From germline, CDR1 is SEHNR and CDR2 FQNEAQ (reference sequence). CDR3 length equals 14 residues. V shed 5 bases, J shed 8 bases, and the junction held 3 bases outside the gene matches. CDR3: CASSAGQGAEKLFF. The CDR3 coding sequence is TGTGCCAGCAGCGCGGGACAGGGGGCCGAAAAACTGTTTTTT.